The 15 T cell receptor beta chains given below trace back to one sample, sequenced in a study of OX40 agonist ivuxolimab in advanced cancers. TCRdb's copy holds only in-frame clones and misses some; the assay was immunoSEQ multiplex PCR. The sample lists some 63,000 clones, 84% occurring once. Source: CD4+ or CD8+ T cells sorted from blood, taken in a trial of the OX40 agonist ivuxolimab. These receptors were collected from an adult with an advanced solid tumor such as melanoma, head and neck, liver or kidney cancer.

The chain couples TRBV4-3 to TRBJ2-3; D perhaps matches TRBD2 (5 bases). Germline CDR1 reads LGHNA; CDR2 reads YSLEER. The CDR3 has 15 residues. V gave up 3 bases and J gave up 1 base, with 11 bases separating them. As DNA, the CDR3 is TGCGCCAGCAGCCACGGGATTGCAGGCACAGATACGCAGTATTTT. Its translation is CASSHGIAGTDTQYF.

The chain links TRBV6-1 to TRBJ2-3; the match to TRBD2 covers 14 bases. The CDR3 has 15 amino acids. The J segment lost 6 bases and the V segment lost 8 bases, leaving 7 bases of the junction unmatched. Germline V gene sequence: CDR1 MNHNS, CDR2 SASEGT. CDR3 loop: CASEPGLAGADTQYF. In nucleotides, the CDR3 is TGTGCCAGCGAGCCGGGACTAGCGGGAGCGGATACGCAGTATTTT.

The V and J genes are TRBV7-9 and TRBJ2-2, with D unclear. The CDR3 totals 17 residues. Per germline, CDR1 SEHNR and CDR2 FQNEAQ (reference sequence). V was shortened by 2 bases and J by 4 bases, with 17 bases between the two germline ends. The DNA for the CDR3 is TGTGCCAGCAGCTTATCAGGCACCCCGAAGGGCACCGGGGAGCTGTTTTTT. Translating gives CASSLSGTPKGTGELFF.

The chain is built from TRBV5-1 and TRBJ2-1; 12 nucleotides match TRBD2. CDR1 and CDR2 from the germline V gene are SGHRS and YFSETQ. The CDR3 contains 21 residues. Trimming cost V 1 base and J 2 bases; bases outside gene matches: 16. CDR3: CASSLPLRDWTSGTTYNEQFF. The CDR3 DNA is TGCGCCAGCAGCTTGCCCCTACGAGACTGGACTAGCGGGACCACCTACAATGAGCAGTTCTTC.

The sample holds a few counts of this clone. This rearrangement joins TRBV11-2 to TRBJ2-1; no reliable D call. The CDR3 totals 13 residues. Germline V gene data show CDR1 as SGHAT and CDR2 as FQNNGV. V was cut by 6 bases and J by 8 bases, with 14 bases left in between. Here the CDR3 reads CASRRPLVDEQFF. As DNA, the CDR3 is TGTGCCAGCAGACGGCCTTTAGTCGATGAGCAGTTCTTC.

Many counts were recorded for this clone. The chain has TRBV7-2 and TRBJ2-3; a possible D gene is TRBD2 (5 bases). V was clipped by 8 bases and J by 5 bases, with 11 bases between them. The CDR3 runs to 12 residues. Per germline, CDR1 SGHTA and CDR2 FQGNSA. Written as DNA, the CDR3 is TGTGCCAGCCGGGGAGTTGGAGATACGCAGTATTTT. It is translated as CASRGVGDTQYF.

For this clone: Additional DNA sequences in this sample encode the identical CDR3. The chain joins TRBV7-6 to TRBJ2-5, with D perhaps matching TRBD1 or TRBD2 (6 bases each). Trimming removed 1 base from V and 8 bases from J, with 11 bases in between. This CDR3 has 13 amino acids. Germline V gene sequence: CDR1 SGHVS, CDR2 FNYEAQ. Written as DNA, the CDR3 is TGTGCCAGCAGCTTAGGGGGGGCGGGAACCCAGTACTTC. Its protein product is CASSLGGAGTQYF.

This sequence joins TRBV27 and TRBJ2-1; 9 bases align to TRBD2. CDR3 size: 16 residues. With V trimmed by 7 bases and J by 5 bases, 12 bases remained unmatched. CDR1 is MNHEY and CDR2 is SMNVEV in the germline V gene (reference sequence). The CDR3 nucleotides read TGTGCCAGCACCCCCTGGGGAGCGGGGGGAAACAATGAGCAGTTCTTC. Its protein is CASTPWGAGGNNEQFF.

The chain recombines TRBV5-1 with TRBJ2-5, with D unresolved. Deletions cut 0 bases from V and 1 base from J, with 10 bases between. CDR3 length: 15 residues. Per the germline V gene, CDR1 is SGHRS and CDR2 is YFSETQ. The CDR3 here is CASSLEVAIQETQYF. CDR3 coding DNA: TGCGCCAGCAGCTTGGAGGTGGCGATCCAAGAGACCCAGTACTTC. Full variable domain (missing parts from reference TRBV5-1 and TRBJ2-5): KAGVTQTPRYLIKTRGQQVTLSCSPISGHRSVSWYQQTPGQGLQFLFEYFSETQRNKGNFPGRFSGRQFSNSRSEMNVSTLELGDSALYLCASSLEVAIQETQYFGPGTRLLVL.

In DNA form, the CDR3 reads TGCAGCGTTGAGGTCATGAACACTGAAGCTTTCTTT. It translates to CSVEVMNTEAFF. The V gene is TRBV29-1, the J gene TRBJ1-1; the D is unclear. The germline V gene encodes CDR1 SQVTM and CDR2 ANQGSEA. This CDR3 has 12 residues. V lost 3 bases, J lost 0 bases, and 5 bases lay in between.

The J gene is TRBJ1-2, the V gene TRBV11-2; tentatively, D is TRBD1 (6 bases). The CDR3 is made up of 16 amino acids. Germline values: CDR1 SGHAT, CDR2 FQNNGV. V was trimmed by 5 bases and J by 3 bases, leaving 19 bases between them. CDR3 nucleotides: TGTGCCAGCAGCCCAATCAGGGGCCCCGGTGACTATGGCTACACCTTC. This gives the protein CASSPIRGPGDYGYTF.

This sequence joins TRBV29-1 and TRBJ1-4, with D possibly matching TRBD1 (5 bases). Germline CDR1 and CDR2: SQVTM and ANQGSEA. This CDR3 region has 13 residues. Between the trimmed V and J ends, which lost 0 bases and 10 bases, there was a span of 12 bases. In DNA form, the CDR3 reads TGCAGCGTTGAAGACGGGGGGAGCGGAAAACTGTTTTTT. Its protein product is CSVEDGGSGKLFF. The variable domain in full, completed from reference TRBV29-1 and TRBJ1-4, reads SAVISQKPSRDICQRGTSLTIQCQVDSQVTMMFWYRQQPGQSLTLIATANQGSEATYESGFVIDKFPISRPNLTFSTLTVSNMSPEDSSIYLCSVEDGGSGKLFFGSGTQLSVL.

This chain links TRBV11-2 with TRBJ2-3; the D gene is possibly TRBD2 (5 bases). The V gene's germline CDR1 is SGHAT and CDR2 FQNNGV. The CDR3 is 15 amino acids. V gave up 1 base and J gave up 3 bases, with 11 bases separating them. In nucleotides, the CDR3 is TGTGCCAGCAGCTTAGGCTCTAGCAGGACAGATACGCAGTATTTT. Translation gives CASSLGSSRTDTQYF.

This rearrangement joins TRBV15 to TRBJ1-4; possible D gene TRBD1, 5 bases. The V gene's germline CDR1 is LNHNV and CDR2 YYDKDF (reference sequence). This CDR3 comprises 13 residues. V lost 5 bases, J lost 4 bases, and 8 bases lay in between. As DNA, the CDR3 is TGTGCCACCAGCTGGGGACGTAATGAAAAACTGTTTTTT. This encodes CATSWGRNEKLFF. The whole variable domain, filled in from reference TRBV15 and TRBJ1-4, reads DAMVIQNPRYQVTQFGKPVTLSCSQTLNHNVMYWYQQKSSQAPKLLFHYYDKDFNNEADTPDNFQSRRPNTSFCFLDIRSPGLGDTAMYLCATSWGRNEKLFFGSGTQLSVL.

The CDR3 spells CASSLTGGKSEQYF. The CDR3 DNA follows: TGTGCCAGCAGCTTAACAGGGGGGAAGTCCGAGCAGTACTTC. This rearrangement joins TRBV7-7 to TRBJ2-7; the match to TRBD1 covers 8 bases. CDR1 and CDR2 from the germline V gene are SSHAT and FNYEAQ (reference sequence). This CDR3 is 14 amino acids long. After removal of 2 bases from V and 6 bases from J, the junction contained 6 bases not matched to a gene. The variable domain in full, with the rest retrieved from reference TRBV7-7 and TRBJ2-7, is GAGVSQSPRYKVTKRGQDVTLRCDPISSHATLYWYQQALGQGPEFLTYFNYEAQPDKSGLPSDRFSAERPEGSISTLTIQRTEQRDSAMYRCASSLTGGKSEQYFGPGTRLTVT.